What follows are 30 T cell receptor beta chains derived from one specimen sequenced in a study of a mutant IDH1 vaccine in newly diagnosed glioma. Regarding time point: baseline, week 1 (first vaccination visit). Treatment indicated: pre-vaccination baseline after standard-of-care therapy. The repertoire was sequenced with immunoSEQ multiplex PCR; TCRdb's copy has only in-frame clones and lacks some. The sample yields some 60,000 clones, about nine tenths seen once. Sequenced material: PBMCs, taken from a glioma patient treated with radiotherapy, temozolomide or both. These receptors all stem from a man over 45 with glioma.

The V gene is TRBV5-1, the J gene TRBJ2-7; D perhaps matches TRBD2 (5 bases). The germline V gene has CDR1 SGHRS and CDR2 YFSETQ. The CDR3 extends over 15 amino acids. V lost 2 bases and J 3 bases, leaving 15 bases between the germline ends. This chain's CDR3 is CASSFEADGDYEQYF. DNA of the CDR3: TGCGCCAGCAGCTTCGAGGCTGACGGGGACTACGAGCAGTACTTC. Full variable domain (remainder filled in from reference TRBV5-1 and TRBJ2-7): KAGVTQTPRYLIKTRGQQVTLSCSPISGHRSVSWYQQTPGQGLQFLFEYFSETQRNKGNFPGRFSGRQFSNSRSEMNVSTLELGDSALYLCASSFEADGDYEQYFGPGTRLTVT.

The genes are TRBV7-2 and TRBJ1-5; D not resolved. Germline-derived CDR1 and CDR2 are SGHTA and FQGNSA. The CDR3 has 15 amino acids. The ends were cut back, 1 base at V and 9 bases at J, with 16 bases in the middle. This CDR3 reads CASSLDSDSLRPQHF. Written as DNA, the CDR3 is TGTGCCAGCAGCTTAGACTCGGACTCCCTGAGGCCCCAGCATTTT.

The V call is TRBV6-6, the J call TRBJ1-2, with D perhaps matching TRBD1 (6 bases). CDR3 length equals 13 residues. Germline CDR1 is MNHNY and CDR2 is SVGAGI (reference sequence). The ends were cut back, 5 bases at V and 2 bases at J, with 9 bases in the middle. The CDR3, as DNA: TGTGCCAGCAGTGACACAGGGAACTATGGCTACACCTTC. It yields the protein CASSDTGNYGYTF.

The chain has TRBV5-1 and TRBJ2-3, with 7 bases fitting TRBD1. The germline V gene has CDR1 SGHRS and CDR2 YFSETQ. V trimming: 3 bases; J trimming: 0 bases; junction bases outside the gene matches: 4. This CDR3 has 15 residues. The CDR3 DNA reads TGCGCCAGCAGCTCGACAGGGAAAAGCACAGATACGCAGTATTTT. It is translated as CASSSTGKSTDTQYF. Looking up the rest from reference TRBV5-1 and TRBJ2-3 gives the full variable domain: KAGVTQTPRYLIKTRGQQVTLSCSPISGHRSVSWYQQTPGQGLQFLFEYFSETQRNKGNFPGRFSGRQFSNSRSEMNVSTLELGDSALYLCASSSTGKSTDTQYFGPGTRLTVL.

This chain connects TRBV9 to TRBJ2-1; possibly TRBD1 or TRBD2 for D (7 bases each). The CDR3 length is 13 residues. Germline V lookup: CDR1 SGDLS, CDR2 YYNGEE. The V and J ends lost 5 bases and 15 bases respectively, with 21 bases between them. The CDR3 region is CASSLTGGGGAFF. DNA of the CDR3: TGTGCCAGCAGTCTCACGGGAGGAGGGGGCGCGTTCTTC.

The chain uses TRBV6-1 and TRBJ1-4; no clear D. This CDR3 spans 15 amino acids. Trimming took 0 bases from V and 7 from J, leaving 12 bases between them. CDR1 MNHNS and CDR2 SASEGT come from the germline V gene. In DNA, the CDR3 is TGTGCCAGCAGTGAAGCGGTGGGGTTGAGTGAAAAACTGTTTTTT. Translated, it gives CASSEAVGLSEKLFF.

The rearrangement joins TRBV6-5 to TRBJ1-1, with 10 bases matching TRBD1. Losses at the gene ends were 5 bases for V and 4 bases for J; bases not matched to a gene: 1. Germline values: CDR1 MNHEY, CDR2 SVGAGI. The CDR3 covers 13 residues. The CDR3 DNA reads as TGTGCCAGCAGTAGGACAGGGGGCACTGAAGCTTTCTTT. This encodes CASSRTGGTEAFF.

This clone was seen only once. This sequence joins TRBV19 and TRBJ2-7; 7 bases line up with TRBD1. The CDR3 sequence is 13 residues long. Germline CDR1 reads LNHDA; CDR2 reads SQIVND (reference sequence). Trimming at V came to 7 bases and at J to 5 bases, leaving 8 bases not matched to a gene. Here the CDR3 DNA reads TGTGCCAGTACCGGACAGGTGCCCCACGAGCAGTACTTC. Amino acids: CASTGQVPHEQYF. Supplemented by reference TRBV19 and TRBJ2-7, the full variable domain reads DGGITQSPKYLFRKEGQNVTLSCEQNLNHDAMYWYRQDPGQGLRLIYYSQIVNDFQKGDIAEGYSVSREKKESFPLTVTSAQKNPTAFYLCASTGQVPHEQYFGPGTRLTVT.

This rearrangement joins TRBV7-2 to TRBJ2-1; TRBD1 is a possible D gene (6 bases). Germline V gene data show CDR1 as SGHTA and CDR2 as FQGNSA. With 2 bases removed from V and 3 bases from J, the gap between germline ends came to 8 bases. The CDR3 covers 14 residues. CDR3 sequence: CASSLPGVYNEQFF. In nucleotides, the CDR3 is TGTGCCAGCAGCTTACCAGGGGTCTACAATGAGCAGTTCTTC.

This chain joins TRBV5-1 and TRBJ2-5; TRBD2 is a possible D gene (5 bases). Per the germline V gene, CDR1 is SGHRS and CDR2 is YFSETQ. The CDR3 totals 14 residues. V lost 0 bases and J lost 3, with 9 bases in between. For the CDR3, the DNA is TGCGCCAGCAGCTTGGTTGGGGAGAAAGAGACCCAGTACTTC. Amino acid sequence: CASSLVGEKETQYF.

The chain links TRBV15 to TRBJ1-2; no firm D call. V lost 3 bases, J lost 7 bases, and 9 bases lay in between. The CDR3 totals 12 residues. Germline V gives CDR1 LNHNV, CDR2 YYDKDF (reference sequence). This chain's CDR3 is CATSSQSFGYTF. The CDR3 bases are TGTGCCACCAGCAGTCAGAGCTTTGGCTACACCTTC.

This sequence joins TRBV7-3 and TRBJ2-5; 8 positions match TRBD1. J was trimmed by 1 base and V by 4 bases; bases with no gene match: 5. This CDR3 has 15 amino acids. Per the germline V gene, CDR1 is SGHTA and CDR2 is FQGTGA. In DNA form, the CDR3 reads TGTGCCAGCAGCTCGACAGGGGCCCTCCAAGAGACCCAGTACTTC. Protein product: CASSSTGALQETQYF.

This chain links TRBV30 with TRBJ1-4, with a possible D match to TRBD1 (6 bases). Germline CDR1 and CDR2: GTSNPN and SVGIG (reference sequence). The CDR3 length is 13 residues. Trimming removed 3 bases from V and 8 bases from J, with 13 bases in between. The CDR3 nucleotides are TGTGCCTGGAGGCAGAGGGGGGGGGAAAAACTGTTTTTT. Encoded protein: CAWRQRGGEKLFF.

The CDR3 DNA reads as TGCGCCAGCAGCCAAGAGGGGAGCTGGTCTCGCTATGGCTACACCTTC. It yields the protein CASSQEGSWSRYGYTF. The chain links TRBV4-3 to TRBJ1-2, with no clear D. The V and J ends lost 0 bases and 4 bases respectively, with 15 bases between them. The CDR3 runs 16 residues. CDR1 is LGHNA and CDR2 is YSLEER in the germline V gene.

This chain links TRBV4-1 with TRBJ1-1; 9 bases fit TRBD1. CDR1 and CDR2 from the germline V gene are MGHRA and YSYEKL. CDR3 length: 14 residues. V trimming: 2 bases; J trimming: 4 bases; junction bases outside the gene matches: 2. Here the CDR3 reads CASSQTGGSTEAFF. CDR3 nucleotides: TGCGCCAGCAGCCAAACAGGGGGCTCCACTGAAGCTTTCTTT.

The chain couples TRBV27 to TRBJ1-4, with D perhaps matching TRBD1 (6 bases). This CDR3 comprises 15 residues. From germline, CDR1 is MNHEY and CDR2 SMNVEV (reference sequence). Deletions cut 5 bases from V and 3 bases from J, with 13 bases between. For the CDR3, the DNA is TGTGCCAGCAGTAGATCGGGGACACCTAATGAAAAACTGTTTTTT. This sequence encodes CASSRSGTPNEKLFF.

The chain employs TRBV30 and TRBJ2-3; D is uncertain. The CDR3 length is 11 residues. V was pared by 0 bases and J by 6 bases, with 4 bases between. CDR1 and CDR2 from the germline V gene are GTSNPN and SVGIG (reference sequence). CDR3 protein: CAWSVKDTQYF. CDR3 nucleotide sequence: TGTGCCTGGAGTGTAAAGGATACGCAGTATTTT.

The chain recombines TRBV5-8 with TRBJ2-7; D not resolved. Germline CDR1 and CDR2: SGHTS and YDEGEE. The germline V and J ends were trimmed by 0 bases and 2 bases, with 9 bases remaining between them. This CDR3 spans 14 amino acids. Here the CDR3 reads CASSLAPGPYEQYF. The DNA of the CDR3 is TGTGCCAGCAGCTTGGCCCCTGGGCCCTACGAGCAGTACTTC.

The V and J genes are TRBV4-1 and TRBJ2-3; 11 bases map to TRBD2. V shed 0 bases, J shed 4 bases, and the junction held 3 bases outside the gene matches. The germline CDR1 and CDR2 sequences are MGHRA and YSYEKL. The CDR3 is made up of 16 amino acids. CDR3 DNA sequence: TGCGCCAGCAGCCAAGACACTAGCGGGAGCGCAGATACGCAGTATTTT. This sequence encodes CASSQDTSGSADTQYF.

The chain recombines TRBV7-2 with TRBJ1-1; D unclear. The germline V gene has CDR1 SGHTA and CDR2 FQGNSA. This CDR3 comprises 15 residues. The germline V and J ends were trimmed by 1 base and 0 bases, with 9 bases remaining between them. As DNA, the CDR3 is TGTGCCAGCAGCTTAGGCAACGGAATGAACACTGAAGCTTTCTTT. Protein: CASSLGNGMNTEAFF.

This chain links TRBV7-2 with TRBJ2-7, with TRBD1 identical over 7 bases. Germline CDR1 and CDR2: SGHTA and FQGNSA. V lost 2 bases to trimming and J lost 5 bases; unmatched junction nucleotides: 6. The CDR3 consists of 14 residues. The CDR3 DNA reads TGTGCCAGCAGCTTAATGGGACAGTCAAACGAGCAGTACTTC. Protein sequence: CASSLMGQSNEQYF.

This clone was counted once. This chain joins TRBV6-1 and TRBJ1-5, with D unresolved. The germline V gene has CDR1 MNHNS and CDR2 SASEGT. The V gene lost 6 bases and the J gene lost 7 bases, with 7 bases spanning the gap. This CDR3 contains 11 residues. CDR3 amino acids: CASRRGQPQHF. The CDR3 DNA is TGTGCCAGCAGACGTGGGCAGCCCCAGCATTTT.

This clone was observed a handful of times. The chain's CDR3 is CASSLGGQPQHF. The CDR3 region has the DNA TGTGCCAGCAGTTTAGGGGGTCAGCCCCAGCATTTT. The chain combines TRBV27 with TRBJ1-5, with a tentative D call TRBD1 (5 bases). V was shortened by 2 bases and J by 6 bases, with 5 bases between the two germline ends. Per germline, CDR1 MNHEY and CDR2 SMNVEV (reference sequence). CDR3 length: 12 residues.

This rearrangement joins TRBV7-9 to TRBJ2-1; no clear D. This CDR3 is 16 amino acids long. In germline, CDR1 is SEHNR, CDR2 FQNEAQ (reference sequence). The V and J ends lost 1 base and 0 bases respectively, with 10 bases between them. Here the CDR3 DNA reads TGTGCCAGCAGCTTAGATCTGGTGAGCTCCTACAATGAGCAGTTCTTC. Translated, it gives CASSLDLVSSYNEQFF.

This clone was found once. The chain carries TRBV19 and TRBJ2-4; a weak D match, TRBD2 (5 bases). The ends were cut back, 5 bases at V and 3 bases at J, with 17 bases in the middle. Germline V gives CDR1 LNHDA, CDR2 SQIVND (reference sequence). The CDR3 length is 16 residues. CDR3 sequence: CASSVSGTGVKNIQYF. DNA of the CDR3: TGTGCCAGTAGTGTCTCGGGTACCGGGGTCAAAAACATTCAGTACTTC. The variable domain in full, with the rest retrieved from reference TRBV19 and TRBJ2-4, is DGGITQSPKYLFRKEGQNVTLSCEQNLNHDAMYWYRQDPGQGLRLIYYSQIVNDFQKGDIAEGYSVSREKKESFPLTVTSAQKNPTAFYLCASSVSGTGVKNIQYFGAGTRLSVL.

The V gene is TRBV14, the J gene TRBJ1-2, with D possibly TRBD1 on 5 matching bases. Trimming took off 2 bases at V and 5 bases at J, with 12 bases between the two ends. This CDR3 has 14 amino acids. Germline V gene lookup returns CDR1 SGHDN and CDR2 FVKESK. The CDR3 DNA reads as TGTGCCAGCAGCCAACTTGACAGCGCTTATGGCTACACCTTC. Amino acids: CASSQLDSAYGYTF. The variable domain in full, completed from reference TRBV14 and TRBJ1-2, reads EAGVTQFPSHSVIEKGQTVTLRCDPISGHDNLYWYRRVMGKEIKFLLHFVKESKQDESGMPNNRFLAERTGGTYSTLKVQPAELEDSGVYFCASSQLDSAYGYTFGSGTRLTVV.

The V and J genes are TRBV7-9 and TRBJ2-2, with a tentative D call TRBD2 (5 bases). V dropped 1 base and J dropped 3 bases, with 12 bases sitting between them. Per germline, CDR1 SEHNR and CDR2 FQNEAQ (reference sequence). The CDR3 loop spans 16 amino acids. Here the CDR3 reads CASSLGHTRDTGELFF. CDR3 nucleotide sequence: TGTGCCAGCAGCTTAGGCCATACTAGGGACACCGGGGAGCTGTTTTTT.

The rearrangement uses TRBV9 and TRBJ2-1, with 7 bases fitting TRBD2. This CDR3 contains 14 residues. After removal of 0 bases from V and 6 bases from J, the junction contained 3 bases not matched to a gene. Germline-derived CDR1 and CDR2 are SGDLS and YYNGEE. This CDR3 reads CASSVGGEGNEQFF. CDR3 nucleotide sequence: TGTGCCAGCAGCGTAGGAGGGGAGGGCAATGAGCAGTTCTTC.

The V call is TRBV7-9, the J call TRBJ2-7; the match to TRBD2 covers 9 bases. Germline assignment: CDR1 SEHNR and CDR2 FQNEAQ (reference sequence). V shed 5 bases and J 0 bases; nucleotides not matched to a gene: 8. The CDR3 loop spans 16 amino acids. CDR3 residues: CASSPRGGASSYEQYF. The CDR3 coding sequence is TGTGCCAGCAGCCCGCGGGGGGGGGCTTCCTCCTACGAGCAGTACTTC. Variable domain in full (rest from reference TRBV7-9 and TRBJ2-7): DTGVSQNPRHKITKRGQNVTFRCDPISEHNRLYWYRQTLGQGPEFLTYFQNEAQLEKSRLLSDRFSAERPKGSFSTLEIQRTEQGDSAMYLCASSPRGGASSYEQYFGPGTRLTVT.

J is TRBJ2-3 and V is TRBV21-1. TRBV21-1 is tagged as a pseudogene. This CDR3 has 15 residues. Here the CDR3 DNA reads TGTGCCAGCAGCAAAGATCGGGCCTCCACAGATACGCAGTATTTT. Protein product: CASSKDRASTDTQYF.